The sequence of this TCR beta chain was determined in a study of OX40 agonist ivuxolimab in advanced cancers. General study results and limits: The study found that CD8+ T cells averaged more expanded clones than CD4+. Within 6 weeks, CD4+ and CD8+ blood T cells expanded clonally at 0.1 to 3.0 mg/kg.

Germline values: CDR1 LNHNV, CDR2 YYDKDF (reference sequence). The CDR3 is made up of 13 amino acids. Trimming pared 8 bases from V and 3 bases from J, leaving 14 bases between. As regards this clone: Its antigen is currently unknown.

This table comes from immunoSEQ multiplex PCR, and its TCRdb copy is limited to in-frame clones, with some not included. The profile shows about 60,000 clones, 86% of them singletons. The rearrangement joins TRBV15 to TRBJ2-7; D gene uncertain. The sequence was obtained from an adult with an advanced solid tumor such as melanoma, head and neck, liver or kidney cancer. The sample here was CD4+ or CD8+ T cells sorted from blood, taken in a trial of the OX40 agonist ivuxolimab. The DNA of the CDR3 is TGTGCCACCCGAGACACAAATAACTACGAGCAGTACTTC. It codes for CATRDTNNYEQYF.